This T cell receptor (beta chain) was recovered during a study of T-cell reconstitution after alpha-beta-depleted transplantation in children. Overall study results and limits: In some patients, recipient T cells and intrathymic progenitors surviving conditioning explained high day-60 diversity. One year after transplant, T-cell counts and diversity came mostly from newly produced T cells. Alpha-beta T cells present about two months after transplant were reported to originate from several hundred expanded graft clones.

The TCRbeta library was prepared with unique molecular identifiers. Via MiXCR, TCRdb re-called the PCR reads, giving one row per CDR3 protein. The sample consists of around 200,000 distinct CDR3 sequences, approximately 17% of them appearing once. To note about this clonotype: The antigen remains undetermined.

Trimming shortened V by 3 bases and J by 5 bases, and 23 bases separated the two germline ends. The germline V gene encodes CDR1 MNHEY and CDR2 SVGAGI. The CDR3 spans 17 residues. This receptor was obtained from a male patient aged 2 to 9 who had a stem cell transplant for acute lymphoblastic leukemia, so the T cells may come from the graft donor. The input for sequencing was PBMCs, mostly from graft donor cells, taken 360 days after TCRalphabeta/CD19-depleted stem cell transplant. The V and J genes are TRBV6-5 and TRBJ2-7; weak D call: TRBD1 (5 bases). CDR3 amino acids: CASSYSLRTHSGNEQYF. DNA for the CDR3: TGTGCCAGCAGTTATTCTCTAAGGACCCATTCAGGGAACGAGCAGTACTTC.